The 2 T cell receptor beta chains listed next were all sequenced from one sample in a study of CXCR3 chemokines and chemotherapy response in bladder cancer. TCRdb re-called the PCR reads with MiXCR, one entry per CDR3 protein. The data show over 2,000 distinct CDR3 sequences, 7.4% seen once. This material was collected from a patient whose treatment included neoadjuvant chemotherapy. These receptors were collected from a human donor with bladder cancer that responded to neoadjuvant chemotherapy.

The sample holds many counts of this clonotype. The chain carries TRBV6-2 or TRBV6-3 and TRBJ2-3; no reliable D call. V dropped 0 bases and J dropped 0 bases, with 16 bases sitting between them. Germline-derived CDR1 and CDR2 are MNHEY and SVGEGT. There are 18 residues in the CDR3. As DNA, the CDR3 is TGTGCCAGCAGTTACTCGTTCCTCGGTACGGTGAGCACAGATACGCAGTATTTT. This gives the protein CASSYSFLGTVSTDTQYF.

This clonotype ranks as large. The genes are TRBV6-6 and TRBJ2-1; 9 nucleotides agree with TRBD2. The CDR3 loop spans 16 amino acids. Germline V gives CDR1 MNHNY, CDR2 SVGAGI (reference sequence). V lost 4 bases and J lost 5; bases outside the gene matches: 9. The CDR3 reads CASSSPETSGDNEQFF. The CDR3 nucleotides are TGTGCCAGCAGTTCTCCGGAGACTAGCGGTGACAATGAGCAGTTCTTC.